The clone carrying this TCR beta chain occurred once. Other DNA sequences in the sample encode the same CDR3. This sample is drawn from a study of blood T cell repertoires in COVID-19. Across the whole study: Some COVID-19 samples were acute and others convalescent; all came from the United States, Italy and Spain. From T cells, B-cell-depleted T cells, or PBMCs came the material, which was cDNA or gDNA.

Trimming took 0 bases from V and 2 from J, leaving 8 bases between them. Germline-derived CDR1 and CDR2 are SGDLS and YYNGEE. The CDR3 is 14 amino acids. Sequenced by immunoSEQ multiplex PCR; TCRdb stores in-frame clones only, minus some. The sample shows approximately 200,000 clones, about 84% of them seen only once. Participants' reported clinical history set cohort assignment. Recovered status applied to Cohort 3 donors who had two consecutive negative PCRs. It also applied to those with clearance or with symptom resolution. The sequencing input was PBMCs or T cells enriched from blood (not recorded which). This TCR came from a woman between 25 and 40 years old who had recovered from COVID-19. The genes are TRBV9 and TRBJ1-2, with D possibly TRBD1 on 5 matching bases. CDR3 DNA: TGTGCCAGCAGCGTAGGGCAGGGAAACTATGGCTACACCTTC. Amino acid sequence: CASSVGQGNYGYTF.